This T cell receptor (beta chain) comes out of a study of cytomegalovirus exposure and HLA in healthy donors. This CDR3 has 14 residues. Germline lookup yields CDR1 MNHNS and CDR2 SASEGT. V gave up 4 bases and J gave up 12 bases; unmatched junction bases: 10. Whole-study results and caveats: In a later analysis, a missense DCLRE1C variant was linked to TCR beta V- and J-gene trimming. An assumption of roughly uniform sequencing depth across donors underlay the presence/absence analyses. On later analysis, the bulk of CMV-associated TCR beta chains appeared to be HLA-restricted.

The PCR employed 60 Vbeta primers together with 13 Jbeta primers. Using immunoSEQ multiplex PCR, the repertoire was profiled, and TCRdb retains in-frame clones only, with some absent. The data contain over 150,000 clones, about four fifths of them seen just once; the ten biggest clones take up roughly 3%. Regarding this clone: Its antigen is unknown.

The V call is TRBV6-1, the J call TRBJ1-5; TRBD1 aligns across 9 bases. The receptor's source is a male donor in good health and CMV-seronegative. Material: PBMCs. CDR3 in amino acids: CASSVPRDRVHQHF. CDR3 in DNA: TGTGCCAGCAGTGTCCCCCGGGACAGGGTGCACCAGCATTTT.